This note documents a single TCR beta chain sequence. What it binds is not known. This sample is part of a study of cytomegalovirus exposure and HLA in healthy donors. General study points: Reported findings show TCR beta sequences accurately forecast HLA-A and HLA-B alleles in most subjects. Earlier results showed most TCR beta V segments being productive about 87% or about 30% of the time.

Use of 60 Vbeta and 13 Jbeta primers characterized the PCR. The table came from immunoSEQ multiplex PCR; TCRdb's copy has only in-frame clones and leaves some out. The sample holds more than 200,000 clones, over 80% seen once. Trimming took 5 bases from V and 1 from J, leaving 15 bases between them. Looked up from germline, CDR1 is MNHEY and CDR2 is SVGAGI. This CDR3 spans 15 amino acids. The TCR was taken from a man aged 40-49 years in good health and CMV-seropositive. This rearrangement joins TRBV6-5 to TRBJ2-7, with a possible D match to TRBD1 (6 bases). Sequencing input: PBMCs. The CDR3 nucleotides read TGTGCCAGCAGTGGCTTCAGGGGATTTTCCTACGAGCAGTACTTC. It is translated as CASSGFRGFSYEQYF.